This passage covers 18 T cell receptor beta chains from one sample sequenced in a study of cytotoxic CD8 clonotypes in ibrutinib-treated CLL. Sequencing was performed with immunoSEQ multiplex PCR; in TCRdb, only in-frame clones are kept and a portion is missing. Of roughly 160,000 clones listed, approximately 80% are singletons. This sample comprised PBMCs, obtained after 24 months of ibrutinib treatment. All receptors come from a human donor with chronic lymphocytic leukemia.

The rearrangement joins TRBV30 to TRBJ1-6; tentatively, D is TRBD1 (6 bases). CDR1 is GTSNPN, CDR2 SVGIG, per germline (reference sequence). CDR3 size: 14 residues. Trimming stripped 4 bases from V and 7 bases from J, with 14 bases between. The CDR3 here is CAWKQGQQNSPLHF. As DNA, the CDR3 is TGTGCCTGGAAGCAAGGACAGCAAAATTCACCCCTCCACTTT.

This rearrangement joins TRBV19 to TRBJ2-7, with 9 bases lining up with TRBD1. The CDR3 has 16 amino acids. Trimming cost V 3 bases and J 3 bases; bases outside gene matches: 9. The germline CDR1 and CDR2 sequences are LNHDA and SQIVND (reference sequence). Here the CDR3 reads CASSMGTGWVDYEQYF. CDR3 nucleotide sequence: TGTGCCAGTAGTATGGGGACAGGGTGGGTGGACTACGAGCAGTACTTC.

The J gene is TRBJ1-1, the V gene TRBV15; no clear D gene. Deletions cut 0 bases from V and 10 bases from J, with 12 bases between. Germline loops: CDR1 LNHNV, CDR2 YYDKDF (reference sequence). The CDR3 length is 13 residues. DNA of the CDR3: TGTGCCACCAGCAGAGATGCAGAGTGGACAGCTTTCTTT. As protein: CATSRDAEWTAFF.

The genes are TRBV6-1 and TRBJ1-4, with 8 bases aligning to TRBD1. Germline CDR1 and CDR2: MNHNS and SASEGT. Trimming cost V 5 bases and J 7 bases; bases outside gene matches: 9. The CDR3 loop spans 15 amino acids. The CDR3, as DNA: TGTGCCAGCAGTAGACAGACAGGGGACGCTGAAAAACTGTTTTTT. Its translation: CASSRQTGDAEKLFF.

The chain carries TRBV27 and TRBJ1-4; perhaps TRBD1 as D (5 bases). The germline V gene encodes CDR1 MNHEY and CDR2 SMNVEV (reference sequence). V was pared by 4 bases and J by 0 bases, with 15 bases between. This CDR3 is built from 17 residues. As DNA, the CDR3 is TGTGCCAGCAGTTCCATAAGGACAAATCCAACTAATGAAAAACTGTTTTTT. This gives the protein CASSSIRTNPTNEKLFF.

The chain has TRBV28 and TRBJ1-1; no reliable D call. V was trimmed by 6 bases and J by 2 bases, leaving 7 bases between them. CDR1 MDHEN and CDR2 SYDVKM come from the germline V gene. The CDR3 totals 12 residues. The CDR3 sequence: CASRNSNTEAFF. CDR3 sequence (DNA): TGTGCCAGCAGGAACAGTAACACTGAAGCTTTCTTT.

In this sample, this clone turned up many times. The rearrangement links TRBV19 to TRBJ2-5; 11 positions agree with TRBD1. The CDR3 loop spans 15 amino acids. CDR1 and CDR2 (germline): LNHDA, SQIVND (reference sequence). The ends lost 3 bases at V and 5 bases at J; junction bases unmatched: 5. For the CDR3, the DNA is TGTGCCAGTAGTATTGGGACAGGGGGATTTGAGACCCAGTACTTC. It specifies CASSIGTGGFETQYF.

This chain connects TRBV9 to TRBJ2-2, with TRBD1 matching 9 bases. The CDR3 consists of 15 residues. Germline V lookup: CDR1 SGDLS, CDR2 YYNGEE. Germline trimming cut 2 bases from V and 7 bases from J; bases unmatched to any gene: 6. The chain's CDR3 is CASSVLQGASGELFF. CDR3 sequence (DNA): TGTGCCAGCAGCGTCTTACAGGGGGCGAGCGGGGAGCTGTTTTTT.

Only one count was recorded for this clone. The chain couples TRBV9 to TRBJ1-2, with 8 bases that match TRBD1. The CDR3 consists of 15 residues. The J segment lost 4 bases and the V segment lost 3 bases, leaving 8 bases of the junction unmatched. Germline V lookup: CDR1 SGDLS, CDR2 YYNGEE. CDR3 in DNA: TGTGCCAGCAGCGCGCAGACAGGGGATTCCTATGGCTACACCTTC. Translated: CASSAQTGDSYGYTF.

The CDR3 sequence: CASSNGQGQGYTF. CDR3 sequence (DNA): TGTGCCAGCAGCAACGGACAGGGACAGGGCTACACCTTC. The chain has TRBV7-3 and TRBJ1-2; 8 bases map to TRBD1. CDR3 length: 13 amino acids. Germline lookup yields CDR1 SGHTA and CDR2 FQGTGA. The trim removed 5 bases at V and 8 bases at J, leaving 7 bases unmatched.

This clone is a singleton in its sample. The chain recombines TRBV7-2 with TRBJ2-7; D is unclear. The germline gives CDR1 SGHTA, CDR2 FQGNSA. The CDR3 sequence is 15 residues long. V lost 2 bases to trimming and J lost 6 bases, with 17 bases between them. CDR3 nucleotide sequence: TGTGCCAGCAGCTTACTTCCGGACCCACGCTCCGAGCAGTACTTC. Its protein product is CASSLLPDPRSEQYF.

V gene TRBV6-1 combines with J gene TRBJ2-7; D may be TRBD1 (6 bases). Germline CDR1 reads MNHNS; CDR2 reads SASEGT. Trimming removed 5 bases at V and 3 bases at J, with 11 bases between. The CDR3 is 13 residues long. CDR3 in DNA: TGTGCCAGCAGTACTCAGACAGGCTACGAGCAGTACTTC. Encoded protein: CASSTQTGYEQYF.

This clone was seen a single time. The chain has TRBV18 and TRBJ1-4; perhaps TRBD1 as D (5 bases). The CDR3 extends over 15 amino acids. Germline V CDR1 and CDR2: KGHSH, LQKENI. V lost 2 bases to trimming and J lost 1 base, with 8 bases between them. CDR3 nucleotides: TGTGCCAGCTCACCAGAGGGGTTAACTAATGAAAAACTGTTTTTT. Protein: CASSPEGLTNEKLFF. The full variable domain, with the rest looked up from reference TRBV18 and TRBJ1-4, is NAGVMQNPRHLVRRRGQEARLRCSPMKGHSHVYWYRQLPEEGLKFMVYLQKENIIDESGMPKERFSAEFPKEGPSILRIQQVVRGDSAAYFCASSPEGLTNEKLFFGSGTQLSVL.

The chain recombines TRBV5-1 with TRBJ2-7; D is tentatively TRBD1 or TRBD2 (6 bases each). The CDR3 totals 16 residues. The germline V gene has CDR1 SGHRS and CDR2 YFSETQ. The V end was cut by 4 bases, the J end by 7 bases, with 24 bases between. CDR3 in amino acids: CASSERIGGKDGEQYF. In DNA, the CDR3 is TGCGCCAGCAGCGAAAGGATAGGGGGGAAGGATGGAGAGCAGTACTTC.

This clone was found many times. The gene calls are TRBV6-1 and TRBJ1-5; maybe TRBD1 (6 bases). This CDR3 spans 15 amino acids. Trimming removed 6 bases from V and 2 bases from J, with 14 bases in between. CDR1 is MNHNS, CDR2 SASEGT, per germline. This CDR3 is CASREQGGGNQPQHF. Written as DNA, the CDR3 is TGTGCCAGCAGGGAACAGGGCGGGGGCAATCAGCCCCAGCATTTT.

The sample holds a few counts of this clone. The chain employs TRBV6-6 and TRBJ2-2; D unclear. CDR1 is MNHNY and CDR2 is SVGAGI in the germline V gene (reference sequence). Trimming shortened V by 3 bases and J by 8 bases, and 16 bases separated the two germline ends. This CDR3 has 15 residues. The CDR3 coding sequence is TGTGCCAGCAGTTATTCGTCTACTTCTCGGGGGGAGCTGTTTTTT. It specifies CASSYSSTSRGELFF.

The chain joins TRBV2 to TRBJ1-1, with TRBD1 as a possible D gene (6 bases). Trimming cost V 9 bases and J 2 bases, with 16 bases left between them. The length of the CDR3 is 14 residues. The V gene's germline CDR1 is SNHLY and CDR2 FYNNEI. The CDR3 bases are TGTGCCAGAACGTCCGGGACACTAAACACTGAAGCTTTCTTT. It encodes CARTSGTLNTEAFF.

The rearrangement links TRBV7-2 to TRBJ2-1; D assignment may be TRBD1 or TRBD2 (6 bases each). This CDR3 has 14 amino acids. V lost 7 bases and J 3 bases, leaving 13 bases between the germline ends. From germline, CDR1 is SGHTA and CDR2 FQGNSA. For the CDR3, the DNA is TGTGCCAGCACCCTCGGGGGCGGCTACAATGAGCAGTTCTTC. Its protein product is CASTLGGGYNEQFF.